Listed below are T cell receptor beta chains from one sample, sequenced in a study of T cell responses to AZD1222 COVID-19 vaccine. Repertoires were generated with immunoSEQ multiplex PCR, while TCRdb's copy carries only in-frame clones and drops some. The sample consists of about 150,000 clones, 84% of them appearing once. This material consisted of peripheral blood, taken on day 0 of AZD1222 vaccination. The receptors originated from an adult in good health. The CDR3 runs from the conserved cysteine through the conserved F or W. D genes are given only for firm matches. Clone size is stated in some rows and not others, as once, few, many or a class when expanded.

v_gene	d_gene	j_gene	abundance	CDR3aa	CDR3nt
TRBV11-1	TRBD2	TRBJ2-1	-	CASSFLAGGRNEQFF	TGTGCCAGCAGCTTTCTAGCGGGGGGGAGGAATGAGCAGTTCTTC
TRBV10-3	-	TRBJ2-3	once	CAILVPTTDTQYF	TGTGCCATCTTGGTCCCCACTACAGATACGCAGTATTTT
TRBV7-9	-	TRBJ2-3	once	CASSLFDSTDTQYF	TGTGCCAGCAGCTTATTCGACAGCACAGATACGCAGTATTTT
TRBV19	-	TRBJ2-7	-	CASSPESDISIEQYF	TGTGCCAGTAGTCCTGAATCCGACATATCCATCGAGCAGTACTTC
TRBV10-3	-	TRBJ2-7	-	CAISESGPLKQYF	TGTGCCATCAGTGAGTCGGGACCCCTCAAGCAGTACTTC
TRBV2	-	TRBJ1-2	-	CASSEEAHRFYGYTF	TGTGCCAGCAGTGAGGAGGCGCACAGATTCTATGGCTACACCTTC
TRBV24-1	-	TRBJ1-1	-	CATTGGRGNTEAFF	TGTGCCACGACTGGGGGGCGGGGGAACACTGAAGCTTTCTTT
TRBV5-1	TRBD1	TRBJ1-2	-	CASSFDRGRDYGYTF	TGCGCCAGCAGCTTTGACAGGGGGCGAGACTATGGCTACACCTTC
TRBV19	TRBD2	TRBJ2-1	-	CASSPRAGGVTNEQFF	TGTGCCAGTAGTCCCCGAGCGGGGGGGGTAACTAATGAGCAGTTCTTC
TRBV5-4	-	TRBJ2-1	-	CASSYSYNEQFF	TGTGCCAGCAGCTACTCCTACAATGAGCAGTTCTTC
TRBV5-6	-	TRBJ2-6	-	CASNEYSGANVLTF	TGTGCCAGCAACGAGTACTCTGGGGCCAACGTCCTGACTTTC
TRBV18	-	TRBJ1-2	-	CASSPGGGYGYTF	TGTGCCAGCTCACCAGGGGGGGGCTATGGCTACACCTTC
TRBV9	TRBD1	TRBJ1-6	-	CASSSGRGTGGSPLHF	TGTGCCAGCAGCTCGGGTCGCGGGACAGGAGGTTCACCCCTCCACTTT
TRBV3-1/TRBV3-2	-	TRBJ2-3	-	CASSQVGTSSTDTQYF	TGTGCCAGCAGCCAAGTTGGGACTTCTAGCACAGATACGCAGTATTTT
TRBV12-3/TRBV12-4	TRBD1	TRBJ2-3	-	CASSFDRGQGYF	TGTGCCAGCAGTTTCGACAGGGGCCAGGGGTATTTT
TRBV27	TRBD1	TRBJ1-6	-	CASTSRGPFYNSPLHF	TGTGCCAGCACCTCCAGGGGGCCTTTCTATAATTCACCCCTCCACTTT
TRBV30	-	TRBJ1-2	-	CAWSPLTRPENYGYTF	TGTGCCTGGAGTCCTTTGACCCGGCCCGAGAACTATGGCTACACCTTC
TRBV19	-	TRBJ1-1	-	CASRPRGKLWTEAFF	TGTGCCAGTAGACCCCGGGGGAAGCTTTGGACTGAAGCTTTCTTT
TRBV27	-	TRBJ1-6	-	CASSFATGAYNSPLHF	TGTGCCAGCAGTTTTGCGACAGGAGCTTATAATTCACCCCTCCACTTT
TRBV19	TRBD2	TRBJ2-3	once	CASSINREGDTQYF	TGTGCCAGTAGTATTAACCGGGAGGGGGATACGCAGTATTTT
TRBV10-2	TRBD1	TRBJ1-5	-	CASSESSFRGSNQPQHF	TGCGCCAGCAGTGAGTCGAGTTTCAGGGGGAGCAATCAGCCCCAGCATTTT
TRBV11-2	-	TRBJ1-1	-	CASSLVPRVGSGAFF	TGTGCCAGCAGCTTAGTGCCCCGGGTAGGGTCGGGAGCTTTCTTT
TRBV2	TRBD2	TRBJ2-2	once	CASRGLVDTGELFF	TGTGCCAGCAGGGGACTAGTAGACACCGGGGAGCTGTTTTTT
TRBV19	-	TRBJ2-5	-	CASSMTAPKETQYF	TGTGCCAGTAGTATGACAGCCCCAAAAGAGACCCAGTACTTC
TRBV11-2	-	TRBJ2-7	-	CASSPWGAGADYEQYF	TGTGCCAGCAGCCCCTGGGGGGCAGGGGCGGACTACGAGCAGTACTTC
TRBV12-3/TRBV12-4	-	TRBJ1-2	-	CASSFGGGNGYTF	TGTGCCAGCAGTTTTGGGGGAGGGAATGGCTACACCTTC
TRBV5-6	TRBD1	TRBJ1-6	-	CASSLGQGRSPLHF	TGTGCCAGCAGCTTGGGACAGGGTAGGTCACCCCTCCACTTT
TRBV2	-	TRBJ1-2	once	CASKGTTNYGYTF	TGTGCCAGCAAAGGGACTACCAACTATGGCTACACCTTC
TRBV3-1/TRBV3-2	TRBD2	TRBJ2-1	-	CASSDTGTSGVYNEQFF	TGTGCCAGCAGTGATACCGGGACTAGCGGGGTGTACAATGAGCAGTTCTTC
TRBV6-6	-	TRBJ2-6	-	CASLQGTEGANVLTF	TGTGCCAGTCTTCAGGGGACGGAGGGGGCCAACGTCCTGACTTTC
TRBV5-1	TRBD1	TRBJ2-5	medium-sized	CASSPMTGQGATQYF	TGCGCCAGCAGCCCTATGACAGGGCAAGGGGCGACCCAGTACTTC
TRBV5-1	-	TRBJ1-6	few	CASSLDRWVLGSPLHF	TGCGCCAGCAGCTTGGATCGTTGGGTTTTGGGTTCACCCCTCCACTTT
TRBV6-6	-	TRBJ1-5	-	CASSYLSRGGGLVPHF	TGTGCCAGCAGTTACCTGAGTCGGGGAGGGGGGCTCGTTCCGCATTTT
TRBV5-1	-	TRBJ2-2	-	CASRGGPGTGELFF	TGCGCCAGCAGGGGGGGGCCAGGCACCGGGGAGCTGTTTTTT
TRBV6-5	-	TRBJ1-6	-	CASSPGGIDSPLHF	TGTGCCAGCAGCCCGGGGGGGATTGATTCACCCCTCCACTTT
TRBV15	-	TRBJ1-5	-	CATSRESADHSNQPQHF	TGTGCCACCAGCAGAGAATCGGCGGACCATAGCAATCAGCCCCAGCATTTT
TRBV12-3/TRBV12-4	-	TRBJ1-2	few	CASSLDSRRGYTF	TGTGCCAGCAGTTTAGACAGTCGCCGTGGCTACACCTTC
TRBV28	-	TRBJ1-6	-	CASSPYTGTSSPLHF	TGTGCCAGCAGCCCCTACACAGGGACATCTTCACCCCTCCACTTT
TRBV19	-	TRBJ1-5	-	CASSRGGGREPQHF	TGTGCCAGTAGCCGAGGTGGGGGGCGGGAGCCCCAGCATTTT
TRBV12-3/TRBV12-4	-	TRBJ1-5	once	CASSFGGQPQHF	TGTGCCAGCAGTTTTGGTGGACAGCCCCAGCATTTT
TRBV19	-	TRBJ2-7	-	CASSTIRGGEQYF	TGTGCCAGCTCCACCATAAGGGGCGGCGAGCAGTACTTC
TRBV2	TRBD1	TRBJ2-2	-	CASRVDRANTGELFF	TGTGCCAGCAGGGTTGACAGGGCGAACACCGGGGAGCTGTTTTTT
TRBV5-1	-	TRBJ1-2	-	CASSDPPGVYGYTF	TGCGCCAGCAGCGACCCCCCAGGGGTCTATGGCTACACCTTC
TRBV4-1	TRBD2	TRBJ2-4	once	CASSQVIPLAGVEGKNIQYF	TGCGCCAGCAGCCAAGTAATCCCGCTAGCGGGGGTGGAGGGCAAAAACATTCAGTACTTC
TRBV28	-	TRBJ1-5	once	CASSLITGISNQPQHF	TGTGCCAGCAGTTTAATCACAGGGATTAGCAATCAGCCCCAGCATTTT
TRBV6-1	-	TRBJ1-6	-	CASSEASRAGGSPLHF	TGTGCCAGCAGTGAAGCCTCTCGGGCCGGGGGGTCACCCCTCCACTTT
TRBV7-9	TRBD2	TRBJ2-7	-	CASSDPGLAGGLYEQYF	TGTGCCAGCAGCGACCCGGGACTAGCGGGGGGACTCTACGAGCAGTACTTC
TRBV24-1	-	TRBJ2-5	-	CATSSTVGETQYF	TGTGCCACCTCCTCGACCGTGGGAGAGACCCAGTACTTC
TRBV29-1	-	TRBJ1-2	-	CSVDWGPPPGYTF	TGCAGCGTTGACTGGGGTCCCCCGCCTGGCTACACCTTC
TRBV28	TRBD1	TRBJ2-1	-	CASTSTGPYNEQFF	TGTGCCAGCACTTCGACAGGGCCGTACAATGAGCAGTTCTTC
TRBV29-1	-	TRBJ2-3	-	CSAPRTGSTDTQYF	TGCAGCGCCCCACGGACGGGGAGCACAGATACGCAGTATTTT
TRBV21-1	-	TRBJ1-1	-	CASIPDRDGTEAFF	TGTGCCAGCATCCCCGACAGGGATGGCACTGAAGCTTTCTTT
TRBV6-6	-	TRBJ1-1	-	CASSYPGRAKNTEAFF	TGTGCCAGCAGTTATCCCGGACGAGCAAAAAACACTGAAGCTTTCTTT
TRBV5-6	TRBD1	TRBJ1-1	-	CASSFGTGRSNTEAFF	TGTGCCAGCAGCTTTGGGACAGGGCGATCCAACACTGAAGCTTTCTTT
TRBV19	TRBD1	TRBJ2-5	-	CASSTQGQQPQETQYF	TGTGCCAGTAGTACCCAGGGACAGCAGCCTCAAGAGACCCAGTACTTC
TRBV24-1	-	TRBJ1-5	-	CATSDSGQPQHF	TGTGCCACCAGTGATTCGGGTCAGCCCCAGCATTTT